A selection of T cell receptor beta chains follows, all from one sample in a study of T cell responses to AZD1222 COVID-19 vaccine. Profiled with immunoSEQ multiplex PCR; TCRdb holds only in-frame clones, not every one. The sample consists of roughly 100,000 clones, over 80% of them appearing once. Sequenced here: peripheral blood, sampled on day 0 of AZD1222 vaccination. These receptors all come from an adult in good health. Both conserved end residues are part of each CDR3. The D gene is left open where the match is weak. The size entry is marked missing in some rows and otherwise reads once, few, many or a size class.

J gene	V gene	clone size	D gene	CDR3 DNA	CDR3 protein
TRBJ1-1	TRBV12-3/TRBV12-4	.	.	TGTGCCAGCAGTCCCACGGCAAACACTGAAGCTTTCTTT	CASSPTANTEAFF
TRBJ2-6	TRBV7-2	once	.	TGTGCCAGCAGACTCAGTGGGTTATCTGGGGCCAACGTCCTGACTTTC	CASRLSGLSGANVLTF
TRBJ1-2	TRBV18	.	TRBD1	TGTGCCAGCTCACCAGAGGACAGGGTGGGTGGCTACACCTTC	CASSPEDRVGGYTF
TRBJ1-4	TRBV15	.	.	TGTGCCACCAGCAGAGATTTTATGAGAGGGAATGAATTTAATGAAAAACTGTTTTTT	CATSRDFMRGNEFNEKLFF
TRBJ1-1	TRBV6-2/TRBV6-3	.	TRBD1	TGTGCCAGCAGTGAGGGGGCGGCCACTGAAGCTTTCTTT	CASSEGAATEAFF
TRBJ1-3	TRBV12-2	few	.	TGTGCAAGTCGCTCTTATCTCATGGGGGCTGGAAACACCATATATTTT	CASRSYLMGAGNTIYF
TRBJ2-5	TRBV11-1	.	TRBD1	TGTGCCAGCAGCCAGGGGACAGGGGCCTCGGCCCAGTACTTC	CASSQGTGASAQYF
TRBJ1-6	TRBV28	.	.	TGTGCCAGCAGCGGAGCCGGGGGGCCCAACGACTTT	CASSGAGGPNDF
TRBJ2-1	TRBV30	.	TRBD2	TGTGCCTGGAGTGTAGGGGCTAGCGGACACAATGAGCAGTTCTTC	CAWSVGASGHNEQFF
TRBJ1-6	TRBV9	.	.	TGTGCCAGCAGCGATCCGACAGCCCTGTCCTATAATTCACCCCTCCACTTT	CASSDPTALSYNSPLHF
TRBJ1-6	TRBV7-3	.	.	TGTGCCAGCAGGATGGACAGCAATAATTCACCCCTCCACTTT	CASRMDSNNSPLHF
TRBJ1-6	TRBV19	once	TRBD1	TGTGCCAGTAGTGTCGGACAGGGGGTCACTAATTCACCCCTCCACTTT	CASSVGQGVTNSPLHF
TRBJ2-1	TRBV19	once	TRBD1	TGTGCCAGTAGTATAGAACAGGGGGGCTACAATGAGCAGTTCTTC	CASSIEQGGYNEQFF
TRBJ1-1	TRBV7-9	.	.	TGTGCCAGCAGCCCGGGTCTGGGGGACACTGAAGCTTTCTTT	CASSPGLGDTEAFF
TRBJ1-1	TRBV30	.	TRBD1	TGTGCCTATAACAGGGGGCTTGTTGTTTACACTGAAGCTTTCTTT	CAYNRGLVVYTEAFF
TRBJ2-7	TRBV30	.	.	TGTGCCTGGAGCCTAACCCCCGCATCCTACGAGCAGTACTTC	CAWSLTPASYEQYF
TRBJ1-2	TRBV6-2/TRBV6-3	.	.	TGTGCCAGCAGTTTCCCAGCACGGGAGAACTATGGCTACACCTTC	CASSFPARENYGYTF
TRBJ1-5	TRBV15	.	.	TGTGCCACCAGCAGAGGAGGGCGGAATCAGCCCCAGCATTTT	CATSRGGRNQPQHF
TRBJ1-1	TRBV5-4	.	.	TGTGCCAGCAGCTTGAAACTTGTGTTAGGGGGGATGAACACTGAAGCTTTCTTT	CASSLKLVLGGMNTEAFF
TRBJ1-5	TRBV5-1	.	.	TGCGCCAGCAGCTTGGATTTGGATCAGCCCCAGCATTTT	CASSLDLDQPQHF
TRBJ1-6	TRBV7-2	many	.	TGTGCCAGCAGCTTATTTACAGGGAGCAATTCACCCCTCCACTTT	CASSLFTGSNSPLHF
TRBJ1-1	TRBV19	.	.	TGTGCCAGTAGTATAGGGGACAAGCACACTGAAGCTTTCTTT	CASSIGDKHTEAFF
TRBJ1-2	TRBV6-2/TRBV6-3	.	TRBD1	TGTGCCAGCAGTTGGGACAGGTTGGACTATGGCTACACCTTC	CASSWDRLDYGYTF
TRBJ2-1	TRBV5-4	.	.	TGTGCCAGCAGCTTGGACTACAATGAGCAGTTCTTC	CASSLDYNEQFF
TRBJ2-1	TRBV6-2/TRBV6-3	.	TRBD2	TGTGCCAGCAGTCAGAGGACTAGCGGGAGTTTTAGGGATGAGCAGTTCTTC	CASSQRTSGSFRDEQFF
TRBJ1-1	TRBV28	.	.	TGTGCCAGCAGTTCCCCGGGAGCGGGGAACACTGAAGCTTTCTTT	CASSSPGAGNTEAFF
TRBJ2-7	TRBV7-3	.	.	TGTGCCAGCAGCCGGGACGGCTCCTACGAGCAGTACTTC	CASSRDGSYEQYF
TRBJ2-2	TRBV2	.	.	TGTGCCAGCAGTGAACAAGGGATTGCGAACACCGGGGAGCTGTTTTTT	CASSEQGIANTGELFF
TRBJ1-2	TRBV24-1	once	.	TGTGCCACCAGTACCCCCTTCGGCCTTGGCTACACCTTC	CATSTPFGLGYTF
TRBJ2-7	TRBV6-1	.	.	TGTGCCAGCAGTGATGCTCGGGGGGGGGACAGCTACGAGCAGTACTTC	CASSDARGGDSYEQYF
TRBJ2-1	TRBV24-1	.	TRBD2	TGTGCCACCAGTGATTTTGCGGGGGATGAGCAGTTCTTC	CATSDFAGDEQFF
TRBJ1-4	TRBV7-2	.	.	TGTGCCAGCAGCTTAGGACAGTTGCCTAGTGAAAAACTGTTTTTT	CASSLGQLPSEKLFF
TRBJ2-1	TRBV7-6	.	.	TGTGCCAGCAGCGGGGAAGGCGCGACCAGCTCCTACAATGAGCAGTTCTTC	CASSGEGATSSYNEQFF